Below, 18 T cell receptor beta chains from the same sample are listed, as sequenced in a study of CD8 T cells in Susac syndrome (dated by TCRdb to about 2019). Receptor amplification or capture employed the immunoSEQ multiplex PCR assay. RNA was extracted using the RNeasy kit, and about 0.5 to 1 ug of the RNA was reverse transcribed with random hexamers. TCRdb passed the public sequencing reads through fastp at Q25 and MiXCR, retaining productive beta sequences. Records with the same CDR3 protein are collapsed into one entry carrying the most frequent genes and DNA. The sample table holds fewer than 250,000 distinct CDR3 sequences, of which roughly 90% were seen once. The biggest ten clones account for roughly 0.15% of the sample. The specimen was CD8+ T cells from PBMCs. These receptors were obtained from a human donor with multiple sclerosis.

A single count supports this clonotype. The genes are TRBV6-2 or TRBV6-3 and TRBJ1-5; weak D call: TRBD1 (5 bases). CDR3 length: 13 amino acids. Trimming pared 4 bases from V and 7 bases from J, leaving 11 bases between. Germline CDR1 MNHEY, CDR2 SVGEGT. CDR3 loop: CASSSRGVQPQHF. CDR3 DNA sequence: TGTGCCAGCAGTTCGAGGGGTGTCCAGCCCCAGCATTTT.

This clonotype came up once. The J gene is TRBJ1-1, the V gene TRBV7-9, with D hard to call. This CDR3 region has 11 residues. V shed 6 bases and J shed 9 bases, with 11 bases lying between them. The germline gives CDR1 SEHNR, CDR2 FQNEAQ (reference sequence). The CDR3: CASSRKEQAFF. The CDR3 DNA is TGTGCCAGCAGTCGTAAGGAGCAAGCTTTCTTT.

Here the CDR3 reads CASSAGTVGNTIYF. CDR3 coding DNA: TGTGCCAGCAGCGCCGGGACAGTAGGAAACACCATATATTTT. This sequence joins TRBV9 and TRBJ1-3; the match to TRBD1 covers 7 bases. CDR3 length: 14 residues. Per germline, CDR1 SGDLS and CDR2 YYNGEE. V gave up 3 bases and J gave up 4 bases; unmatched junction bases: 4.

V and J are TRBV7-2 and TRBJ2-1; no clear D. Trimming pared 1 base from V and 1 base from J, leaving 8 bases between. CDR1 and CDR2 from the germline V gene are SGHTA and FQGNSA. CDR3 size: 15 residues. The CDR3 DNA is TGTGCCAGCAGCTTAGAATGGGTTTCCTACAATGAGCAGTTCTTC. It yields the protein CASSLEWVSYNEQFF.

CDR3 DNA: TGCGCCAGCAGCTTTGGGGAAGGGACCTCCGTGAACAATGAGCAGTTCTTC. This encodes CASSFGEGTSVNNEQFF. The chain employs TRBV5-1 and TRBJ2-1, with D perhaps TRBD1 or TRBD2 (5 bases each). Germline V gene sequence: CDR1 SGHRS, CDR2 YFSETQ. CDR3 length equals 17 residues. The V end was cut by 2 bases, the J end by 5 bases, with 20 bases between.

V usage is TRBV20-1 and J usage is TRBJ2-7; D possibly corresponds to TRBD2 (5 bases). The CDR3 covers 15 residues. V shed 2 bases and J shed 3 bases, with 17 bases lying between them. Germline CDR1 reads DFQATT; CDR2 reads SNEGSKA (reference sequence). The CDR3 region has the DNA TGCAGTGCTAGAACTAGGGCGGAGCCGGTCTACGAGCAGTACTTC. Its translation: CSARTRAEPVYEQYF.

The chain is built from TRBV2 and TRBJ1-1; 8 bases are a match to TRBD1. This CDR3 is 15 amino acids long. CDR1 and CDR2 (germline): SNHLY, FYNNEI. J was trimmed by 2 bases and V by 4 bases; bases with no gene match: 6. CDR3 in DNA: TGTGCCAGCAGTGCGGAGGGACAGGCAAACACTGAAGCTTTCTTT. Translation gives CASSAEGQANTEAFF.

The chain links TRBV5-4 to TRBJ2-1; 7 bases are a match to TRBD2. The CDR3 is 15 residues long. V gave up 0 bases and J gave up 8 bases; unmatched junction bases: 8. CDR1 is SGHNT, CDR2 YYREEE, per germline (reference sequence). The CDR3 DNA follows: TGTGCCAGCAGCTTGGAAGGACTGGGGGGGTATGAGCAGTTCTTC. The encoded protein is CASSLEGLGGYEQFF.

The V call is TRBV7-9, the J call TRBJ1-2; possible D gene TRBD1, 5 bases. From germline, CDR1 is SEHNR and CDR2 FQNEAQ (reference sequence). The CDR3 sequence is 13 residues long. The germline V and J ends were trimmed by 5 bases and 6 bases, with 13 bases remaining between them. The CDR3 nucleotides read TGTGCCAGCAGCCGGGGGGTAAGGGATGGCTACACCTTC. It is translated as CASSRGVRDGYTF.

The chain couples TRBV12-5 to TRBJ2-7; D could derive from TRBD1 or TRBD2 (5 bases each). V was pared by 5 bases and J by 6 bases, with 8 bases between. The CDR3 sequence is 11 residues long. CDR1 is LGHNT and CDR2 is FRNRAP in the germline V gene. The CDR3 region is CASGGGSEQYF. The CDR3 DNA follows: TGTGCTAGTGGTGGGGGTTCCGAGCAGTACTTC.

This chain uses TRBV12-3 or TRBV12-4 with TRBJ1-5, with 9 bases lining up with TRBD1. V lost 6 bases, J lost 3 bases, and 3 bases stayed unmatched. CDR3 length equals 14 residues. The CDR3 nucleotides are TGTGCCAGCAGCGGGACAGGGATCAATCAGCCCCAGCATTTT. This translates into CASSGTGINQPQHF.

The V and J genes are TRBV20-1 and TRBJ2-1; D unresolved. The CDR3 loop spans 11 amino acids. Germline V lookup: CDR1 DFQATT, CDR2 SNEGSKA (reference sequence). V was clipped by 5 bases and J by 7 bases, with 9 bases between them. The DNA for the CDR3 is TGCAGTGCTTGGGGATTGAATGAGCAGTTCTTC. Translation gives CSAWGLNEQFF.

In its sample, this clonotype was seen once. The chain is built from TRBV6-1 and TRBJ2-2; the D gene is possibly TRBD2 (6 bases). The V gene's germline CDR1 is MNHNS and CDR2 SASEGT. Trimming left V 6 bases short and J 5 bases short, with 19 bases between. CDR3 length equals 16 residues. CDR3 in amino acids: CASRTSGSPLTGELFF. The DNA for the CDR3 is TGTGCCAGCAGGACTTCCGGGAGCCCCCTGACCGGGGAGCTGTTTTTT.

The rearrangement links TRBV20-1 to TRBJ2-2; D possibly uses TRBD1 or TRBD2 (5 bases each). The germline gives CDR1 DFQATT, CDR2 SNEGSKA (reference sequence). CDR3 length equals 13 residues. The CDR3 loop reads CSGARVDTGELFF. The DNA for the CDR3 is TGCAGCGGGGCTCGGGTCGACACCGGGGAGCTGTTTTTT.

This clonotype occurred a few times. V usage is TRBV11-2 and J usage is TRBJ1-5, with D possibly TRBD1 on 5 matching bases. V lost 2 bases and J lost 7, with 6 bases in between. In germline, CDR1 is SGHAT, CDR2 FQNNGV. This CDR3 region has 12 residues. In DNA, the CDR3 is TGTGCCAGCAGCTTATCAGGGCAGCCCCAGCATTTT. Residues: CASSLSGQPQHF.

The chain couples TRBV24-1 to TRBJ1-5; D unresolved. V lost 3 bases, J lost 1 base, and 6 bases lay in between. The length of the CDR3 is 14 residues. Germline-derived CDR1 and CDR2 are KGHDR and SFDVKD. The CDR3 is CATSDGLSNQPQHF. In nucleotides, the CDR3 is TGTGCCACCAGTGATGGGCTGAGCAATCAGCCCCAGCATTTT.

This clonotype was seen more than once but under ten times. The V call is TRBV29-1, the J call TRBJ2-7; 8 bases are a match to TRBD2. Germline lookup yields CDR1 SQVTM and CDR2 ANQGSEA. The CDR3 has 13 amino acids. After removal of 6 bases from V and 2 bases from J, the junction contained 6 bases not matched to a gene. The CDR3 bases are TGCAGCGTCCTTAGCGGGAAAACCTACGAGCAGTACTTC. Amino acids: CSVLSGKTYEQYF.

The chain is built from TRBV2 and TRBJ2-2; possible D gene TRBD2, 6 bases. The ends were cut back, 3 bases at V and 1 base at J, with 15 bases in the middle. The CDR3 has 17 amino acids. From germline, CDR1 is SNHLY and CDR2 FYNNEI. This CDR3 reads CASSEGGGALNTGELFF. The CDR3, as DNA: TGTGCCAGCAGTGAGGGTGGCGGGGCCCTGAACACCGGGGAGCTGTTTTTT.